This T cell receptor (beta chain) was captured by sequencing in a study of Graves' ophthalmopathy and Graves' hyperthyroidism. This clonotype was observed a handful of times. Its target is unknown. Germline lookup yields CDR1 LNHDA and CDR2 SQIVND (reference sequence). Trimming stripped 1 base from V and 0 bases from J, with 4 bases between. This CDR3 comprises 14 residues. The study's findings and limits: Using a 13-signature model, the authors split ophthalmopathy from stable hyperthyroidism, with roughly 88% sensitivity and around 84% specificity. Blood contained most expanded thyroid clonotypes exceeding 0.001 frequency.

Scientists amplified the TCR beta CDR3 regions from RNA transcripts. First-round RT-PCR with HTBI primers preceded a second-round multiplex PCR. Each CDR3 protein is one row after TCRdb ran MiXCR on the multiplex PCR reads. The table includes 450,000 or so distinct CDR3 sequences, approximately 15% detected once. V gene TRBV19 combines with J gene TRBJ2-4; no firm D call. Sequencing was done on a sample of blood. This receptor was obtained from a woman aged 30 to 39 with Graves' ophthalmopathy. The CDR3 sequence is CASSIGGAKNIQYF. CDR3 DNA: TGTGCCAGTAGTATAGGGGGAGCCAAAAACATTCAGTACTTC.